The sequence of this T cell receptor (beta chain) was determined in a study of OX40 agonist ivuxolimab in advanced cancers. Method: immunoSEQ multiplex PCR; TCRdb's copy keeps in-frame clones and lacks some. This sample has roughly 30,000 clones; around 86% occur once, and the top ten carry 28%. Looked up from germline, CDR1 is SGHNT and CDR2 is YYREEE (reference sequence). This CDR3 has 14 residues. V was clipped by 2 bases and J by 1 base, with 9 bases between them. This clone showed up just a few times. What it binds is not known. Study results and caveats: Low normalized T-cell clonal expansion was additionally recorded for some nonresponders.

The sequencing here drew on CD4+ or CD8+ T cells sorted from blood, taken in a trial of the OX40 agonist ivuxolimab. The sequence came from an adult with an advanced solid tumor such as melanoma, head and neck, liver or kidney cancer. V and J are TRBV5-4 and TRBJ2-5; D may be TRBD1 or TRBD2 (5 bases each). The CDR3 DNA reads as TGTGCCAGCAGCTTTGAGGGGATCCAAGAGACCCAGTACTTC. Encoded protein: CASSFEGIQETQYF.